Below, one T cell receptor (beta chain) is given with its context. In its sample, this clone was seen a few times. Its antigen is unknown. It has no much larger one-base neighbor in the sample; base qualities were not kept. All of the isolated RNA was reverse transcribed with the High Capacity cDNA Reverse Transcription Kit, so expressed TCRB transcripts were sequenced. Deep immunoSEQ sequencing was applied to naive, central memory and regulatory T cell samples, giving an average of about 3.7 million total reads per sample. Sorted cells were lysed in RLT buffer, and RNA was extracted using DNase-treated RNeasy Micro or Mini kits according to cell number. To prevent cross-contamination, every cell subset was processed on its own, while patient and healthy donor samples were processed together. Using the immunoSEQ multiplex PCR, TCRB sequences were amplified from cDNA into 87-bp fragments spanning the CDR3 region. The amplicons were sequenced using the Illumina HiSeq platform. As for the original processing: PCR bias was corrected computationally using synthetic template baselines, and reads within Hamming distance 2 were collapsed, with unmergeable singletons discarded. Reads were aligned against IMGT so that V, D and J genes, CDR3 length and insertions or deletions at six rearrangement sites could be assigned. Clonotype counts were normalized to sorted cell number within each subset before computing true diversity and Gini coefficients with the tcR R package. The overlap coefficient, calculated on TCRB nucleotide sequences, was used to measure repertoire sharing. TCRdb stores this immuneACCESS table with in-frame sequences only. Part of the clones is absent; in the studies checked, under half of the shortfall reflects unresolved V genes, and no reason is known for the rest. The DNA was the basis for D and trimming; V, J and clone size are from that table. For this sample the table gives 100,000 to 150,000 clones, of which around 16% were detected only once. Together, the top ten hold around 2.7% of the sample.

Each donor gave one peripheral blood draw, roughly 110 mL on average, collected into heparinised tubes. Using a panel that included CD45RO, CCR7, CD25, CD127, CD95 and CD27, naive, central memory, regulatory and stem cell-like memory CD4+ T cells were sorted on a BD FACSAria II. Purity was above 95% for every sorted population. PBMCs were separated immediately by Lymphoprep density gradient centrifugation and were stained directly, without being cultured. So that batch effects would be minimized, each experiment stained and sorted samples in pairs, pairing one healthy donor with one patient. The data originate from a study of beta chain features in type 1 diabetes (dated by TCRdb to the late 2010s). A note on the overall study: Mean age, gender distribution, total cell number and subset yield did not differ between patients and healthy donors. In the study, TCRB repertoires of sorted circulating CD4+ T cell subsets from recently diagnosed type 1 diabetes patients were compared with those of matched healthy donors. A total of 100 million to 140 million sorted cells were examined across all samples, and the number of cells per subset was strongly correlated with RNA yield. Naive and central memory subsets were obtained from all 28 donors, but regulatory and stem cell-like memory subsets were isolated from only 8 patients and roughly eight healthy donors. The full study reports these points: Naive, central memory and regulatory TCRB repertoires appeared more similar among patients than among healthy donors. At VDJ recombination sites, patients with type 1 diabetes made fewer insertions and deleted more nucleotides, a pattern implying thymic rearrangement abnormalities. Because small numbers of individuals were included in the HLA sub-analyses, any influence of HLA type on TCRB rearrangement was left unresolved. Shorter templates might be favored by PCR, yet because patient and control samples were amplified and corrected together, any such skew would affect both groups equally. In all four CD4+ subsets, TCRB CDR3 length was moderately but significantly shorter in type 1 diabetes patients. Because cDNA was sequenced instead of genomic DNA, activated cells with high expression could be over-represented, although the groups did not differ in activation or CD3 levels.

Inclusive of the bounding cysteine and phenylalanine, the CDR3 is 14 residues long. The entry retains the CDR3 DNA only, 42 bases that are in frame from base 1. At the junction V is shortened by 3 bases and J by 5 bases; bases outside the gene matches: 5. CDR1 and CDR2, per the germline V gene (reference sequence), are SEHNR and FQNEAQ. This chain is built from TRBV7-9 and TRBJ2-3; 7 bases in the junction line up with TRBD2. Sequenced input: central memory CD4+ T cells from blood. The TCR comes from a man younger than 35 with type 1 diabetes. The DNA sequence is TGTGCCAGCAGCTTGGGCGGGAGTAGAGATACGCAGTATTTT. The translation is CASSLGGSRDTQYF.